The T cell receptor (beta chain) under discussion was sequenced for a study of T cell responses to AZD1222 COVID-19 vaccine. The germline V gene has CDR1 SGHRS and CDR2 YFSETQ. V dropped 5 bases and J dropped 5; count of bases not matched to a gene: 14. The CDR3 is 17 amino acids. TCRdb keeps only in-frame clones here, not all; method: immunoSEQ multiplex PCR. The sample consists of about 110,000 clones, roughly 90% of them appearing once. The sequencing here drew on peripheral blood, taken 28 days after the second AZD1222 dose. The sequence was collected from an adult who received the AZD1222 COVID-19 vaccine. The chain combines TRBV5-1 with TRBJ2-2; TRBD1 matches at 8 bases. In DNA form, the CDR3 reads TGCGCCAGCAGACCGACGATGACAGGGGCATGGACCGGGGAGCTGTTTTTT. It codes for CASRPTMTGAWTGELFF.